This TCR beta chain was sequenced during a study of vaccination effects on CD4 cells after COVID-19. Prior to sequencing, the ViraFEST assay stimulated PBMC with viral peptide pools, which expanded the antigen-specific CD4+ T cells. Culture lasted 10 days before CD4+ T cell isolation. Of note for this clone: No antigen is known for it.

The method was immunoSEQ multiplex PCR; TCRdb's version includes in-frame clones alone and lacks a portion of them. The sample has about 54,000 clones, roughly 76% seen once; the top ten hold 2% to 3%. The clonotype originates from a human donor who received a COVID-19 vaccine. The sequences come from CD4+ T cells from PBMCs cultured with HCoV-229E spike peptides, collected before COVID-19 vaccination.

CDR3 DNA: TGTGCCAGCCGCAAGGTGGGACAGACCTCCTACGAGCAGTACGTC. Translating gives CASRKVGQTSYEQYV. The chain joins TRBV28 to TRBJ2-7; 7 nucleotides match TRBD1. V dropped 8 bases and J dropped 0; count of bases not matched to a gene: 10. The CDR3 totals 15 residues. The germline V gene has CDR1 MDHEN and CDR2 SYDVKM.